This note documents a single T cell receptor beta chain sequence. No antigen is known for it. The immunoSEQ assay used multiplex PCR to amplify TCR beta CDR3 regions from an average of around 1,200 ng of genomic DNA per sample. Primer bias was corrected in the assay by using a complete synthetic TCR repertoire to establish an amplification baseline. Amplicons were sequenced on the Illumina platform. The study's processing was this. Error correction of the sequences involved clustering with frequency ratios plus a modified nearest-neighbor algorithm, after which the sequences were analyzed in the immunoSEQ Analyzer using IMGT gene definitions. At each rarefaction depth, TCR richness and evenness were averaged over 20 rarefaction repeats, and samples with fewer sequences than the depth were excluded. Wilcoxon rank sum tests with FDR correction were used to compare V, D and J gene relative abundances between the groups. For the blinded duplicates, the intraclass correlation was 95% to 97% for TCR richness and averaged 76.4% across about 70 gene segments. The table was pulled from immuneACCESS by TCRdb, which kept in-frame rearrangements only. Such tables lose some clones; where checked, under half of the loss comes from unresolved V genes, and the rest has no known cause. The V and J calls and clone size are taken from that table; D and trimming were inferred from the DNA. Per the sample table, the count is about 30,000 clones. The top ten hold more than 4% of the sample.

Every participant had a single incident cervical HPV16 infection, and women with prevalent HPV16 infections were excluded. Cervical HPV DNA was detected with MY09/MY11 PCR, and genotyping was done by dot-blot hybridization. About 14 mL of heparinized blood was centrifuged, after which the buffy coat was aliquoted, frozen at -30 degrees C, and then stored at -80 degrees C. Genomic DNA was extracted from buffy coat specimens using QIAGEN kits. The sample belongs to a study of T cells in women clearing cervical HPV infection (dated by TCRdb to 2016 to 2018). For the study in its entirety: Cases were some 24 women with histologically confirmed HPV16-related CIN3 or worse, including a couple of invasive cancers. Cases had a median age of roughly 35 years compared with 38 to 40 for controls, and baseline characteristics showed no significant differences between the groups. Case blood was taken at the visit when the lesion was first identified, whereas control blood was taken when infection was no longer detected. Since HLA typing was available for only a few women, HLA type could not be ruled out as a confounder. Cases were matched to controls by age within five years and by the year the sample was collected. An exploratory proof-of-principle case-control study, nested within the Guanacaste HPV Natural History Study in Costa Rica, was conducted to compare TCR repertoires across cervical HPV16 outcomes. The approximately 25 controls were women who cleared a single incident HPV16 infection within 12 months without developing precancer or cancer. Five blinded duplicates per group were added as quality controls, so that roughly 60 samples were obtained: 50 or so participants and 10 replicates. Among cases, blood sampling occurred a median of 149 days after lesion detection, with an interquartile range of roughly 85 to 220 days. The parent cohort enrolled roughly 9,400 women aged 18 or older in Guanacaste, Costa Rica, in about 1993 to 1994 and followed the women for seven years.

The investigation overall reported the following: TCR repertoire richness was significantly higher in CIN3+ cases than in controls across sequencing depths, while evenness did not differ. Because the number of T cells per sample was unknown, the richness differences could reflect varying T-cell content rather than repertoire biology. Whether associations preceded infection or resulted from infection could not be shown with the cross-sectional design, and effector/memory subsets and HPV-specific T cells were not isolated. Cases were distinguished from controls with an estimated AUC of almost 0.85 by random forest classifiers combining richness and V gene abundances.

The sequenced material came from blood buffy coat. This TCR came from a woman aged 18 to 75 with a cervical HPV16 infection that either progressed to CIN3+ or cleared (not recorded which).

Partial CDR3 DNA: TGTGCCAGCAGCTTGGAGGCCAGGGGGATGAACACTGAA. Its protein reads: CASSLEARGMNTE. The CDR3 in its entirety is CASSLEARGMNTEAFF. The chain joins TRBV5-4 to TRBJ1-1; 7 central bases correspond to TRBD1. Read coverage stops 3 residues before the CDR3 terminus; the germline J gene supplies the remainder. The germline V gene encodes CDR1 SGHNT and CDR2 YYREEE (reference sequence). Relative to germline, V is missing 0 bases and J is missing 0 bases, with 5 bases of the junction outside any gene match. CDR3 length: 16 amino acids, cysteine to phenylalanine. Of the CDR3's DNA, 39 bases were read; they are in frame from base 1. Extended through the reference TRBV5-4 and TRBJ1-1 proteins, this CDR3 yields the full variable domain: ETGVTQSPTHLIKTRGQQVTLRCSSQSGHNTVSWYQQALGQGPQFIFQYYREEENGRGNFPPRFSGLQFPNYSSELNVNALELDDSALYLCASSLEARGMNTEAFFGQGTRLTVV.